The 25 T cell receptor beta chains below all came from one sample that was sequenced in a study of T cell responses to AZD1222 COVID-19 vaccine. Clones were read by immunoSEQ multiplex PCR, and TCRdb kept only the in-frame ones, dropping some. The table includes fewer than 150,000 clones, roughly 90% detected once. The input for sequencing was peripheral blood, taken 28 days after the second AZD1222 dose. The receptors come from an adult who received the AZD1222 COVID-19 vaccine.

The genes are TRBV5-1 and TRBJ2-3, with D possibly matching TRBD1 (6 bases). The CDR3 has 15 amino acids. V gave up 3 bases and J gave up 6 bases, with 17 bases separating them. Germline V lookup: CDR1 SGHRS, CDR2 YFSETQ. CDR3 bases: TGCGCCAGCAGCTCCTACAGGGACCGTGTGGATACGCAGTATTTT. Amino acids: CASSSYRDRVDTQYF.

The chain employs TRBV9 and TRBJ2-7; D is unresolved. Looked up from germline, CDR1 is SGDLS and CDR2 is YYNGEE. CDR3 size: 14 residues. Trimming removed 1 base from V and 2 bases from J, with 10 bases in between. The CDR3 region has the DNA TGTGCCAGCAGCGTAACGGATGCCCCCTACGAGCAGTACTTC. Protein sequence: CASSVTDAPYEQYF.

The chain couples TRBV6-5 to TRBJ1-2; TRBD1 is a possible D gene (6 bases). Trimming removed 0 bases at V and 4 bases at J, with 12 bases between. The CDR3 runs 15 residues. Germline CDR1 and CDR2: MNHEY and SVGAGI. CDR3: CASSYSYTGFYGYTF. CDR3 DNA: TGTGCCAGCAGTTACTCATACACAGGGTTCTATGGCTACACCTTC.

This clone was seen a handful of times. This chain connects TRBV5-5 to TRBJ1-2; the match to TRBD1 covers 8 bases. Trimming removed 4 bases from V and 4 bases from J; junction bases left unmatched: 9. The V gene's germline CDR1 is SGHKS and CDR2 YYEKEE (reference sequence). This CDR3 has 15 amino acids. The DNA of the CDR3 is TGTGCCAGCAGCCAATCGGGACAGGCGCTCTATGGCTACACCTTC. This translates into CASSQSGQALYGYTF.

This clone has just a few counts. The chain joins TRBV2 to TRBJ1-1, with TRBD1 as a possible D gene (5 bases). Germline V gives CDR1 SNHLY, CDR2 FYNNEI. The CDR3 has 12 amino acids. Trimming took off 7 bases at V and 3 bases at J, with 9 bases between the two ends. The CDR3 protein is CASNGGYTEAFF. As DNA, the CDR3 is TGTGCCAGCAACGGGGGATACACTGAAGCTTTCTTT. Using reference TRBV2 and TRBJ1-1 for the parts outside the CDR3, the full variable domain is EPEVTQTPSHQVTQMGQEVILRCVPISNHLYFYWYRQILGQKVEFLVSFYNNEISEKSEIFDDQFSVERPDGSNFTLKIRSTKLEDSAMYFCASNGGYTEAFFGQGTRLTVV.

This chain connects TRBV7-8 to TRBJ1-3; D uncertain. The CDR3 totals 16 residues. The germline V gene has CDR1 SGHVS and CDR2 FQNEAQ. The germline V and J ends were trimmed by 1 base and 0 bases, with 10 bases remaining between them. Written as DNA, the CDR3 is TGTGCCAGCAGCTTAGTTAGGGCAAACTCTGGAAACACCATATATTTT. This translates into CASSLVRANSGNTIYF.

About this clone itself: This specimen includes other DNA sequences encoding the same CDR3. The chain couples TRBV5-6 to TRBJ2-7; 8 bases agree with TRBD1. V was clipped by 4 bases and J by 2 bases; unmatched bases: 5. The germline CDR1 and CDR2 sequences are SGHDT and YYEEEE. The CDR3 is 14 amino acids. CDR3 region: CASSLGQGPYEQYF. The CDR3, as DNA: TGTGCCAGCAGCCTAGGACAGGGTCCCTACGAGCAGTACTTC.

The genes are TRBV19 and TRBJ1-1; TRBD1 matches 9 bases. Losses at the gene ends were 8 bases for V and 3 bases for J; bases not matched to a gene: 13. The germline V gene encodes CDR1 LNHDA and CDR2 SQIVND (reference sequence). There are 16 residues in the CDR3. This chain's CDR3 is CASAREGTGTYTEAFF. CDR3 bases: TGTGCCAGTGCCCGGGAGGGGACAGGGACGTACACTGAAGCTTTCTTT. Using reference TRBV19 and TRBJ1-1 for the parts outside the CDR3, the full variable domain is DGGITQSPKYLFRKEGQNVTLSCEQNLNHDAMYWYRQDPGQGLRLIYYSQIVNDFQKGDIAEGYSVSREKKESFPLTVTSAQKNPTAFYLCASAREGTGTYTEAFFGQGTRLTVV.

This clone was seen only once. V and J are TRBV12-3 or TRBV12-4 and TRBJ1-1; D uncertain. The length of the CDR3 is 12 residues. Between the trimmed V and J ends, which lost 2 bases and 7 bases, there was a span of 8 bases. The CDR3, as DNA: TGTGCCAGCAGTTTATTGGCGATTGAAGCTTTCTTT. Amino acids: CASSLLAIEAFF.

This rearrangement joins TRBV24-1 to TRBJ1-1, with D possibly TRBD1 on 6 matching bases. The CDR3 totals 14 residues. Per the germline V gene, CDR1 is KGHDR and CDR2 is SFDVKD. Trimming cost V 4 bases and J 1 base, with 9 bases left between them. DNA for the CDR3: TGTGCCACCAGTGAAGGGGGAGGGAACACTGAAGCTTTCTTT. It specifies CATSEGGGNTEAFF.

This chain joins TRBV2 and TRBJ2-5, with D possibly TRBD1 on 5 matching bases. The V and J ends lost 7 bases and 7 bases respectively, with 19 bases between them. Looked up from germline, CDR1 is SNHLY and CDR2 is FYNNEI. CDR3 length: 14 residues. CDR3 bases: TGTGCCAGCAAGTATGGGGTTGGGGCTGCGACCCAGTACTTC. Translation: CASKYGVGAATQYF.

The chain uses TRBV28 and TRBJ2-3, with D perhaps matching TRBD2 (6 bases). The germline gives CDR1 MDHEN, CDR2 SYDVKM. V was shortened by 5 bases and J by 3 bases, with 18 bases between the two germline ends. There are 16 residues in the CDR3. The CDR3 DNA follows: TGTGCCAGCAGTCCCCGACTAGTTTATAGGACAGATACGCAGTATTTT. This translates into CASSPRLVYRTDTQYF.

Here the CDR3 reads CASSQDYMVQYF. CDR3 nucleotides: TGTGCCAGCAGCCAAGATTACATGGTTCAATACTTC. This chain connects TRBV3-1 (or the pseudogene TRBV3-2) to TRBJ2-7; D remains ambiguous. Trimming took off 0 bases at V and 13 bases at J, with 13 bases between the two ends. CDR1 and CDR2 (germline): LGHDT, YNNKEL (reference sequence). The CDR3 covers 12 residues.

The chain uses TRBV5-8 and TRBJ2-2; D is unresolved. This CDR3 is built from 14 residues. Trimming left V 2 bases short and J 1 base short, with 6 bases between. Germline-derived CDR1 and CDR2 are SGHTS and YDEGEE. The chain's CDR3 is CASSFRQNTGELFF. CDR3 DNA sequence: TGTGCCAGCAGCTTCCGACAGAACACCGGGGAGCTGTTTTTT.

This sequence joins TRBV29-1 and TRBJ1-2; weak D call: TRBD1 (5 bases). The CDR3 is 13 residues long. V was trimmed by 8 bases and J by 6 bases, leaving 19 bases between them. Germline-derived CDR1 and CDR2 are SQVTM and ANQGSEA. CDR3 protein: CSLQGADTNGYTF. In DNA, the CDR3 is TGCAGCCTTCAAGGGGCAGATACTAATGGCTACACCTTC.

The chain carries TRBV18 and TRBJ2-1, with D possibly being TRBD2 (5 bases). This CDR3 is built from 13 residues. Germline lookup yields CDR1 KGHSH and CDR2 LQKENI. Trimming cost V 3 bases and J 7 bases, with 10 bases left between them. CDR3 coding DNA: TGTGCCAGCTCACCGGCTAGCCGTAATGAGCAGTTCTTC. It codes for CASSPASRNEQFF.

The V call is TRBV10-3, the J call TRBJ1-4; D unclear. CDR1 and CDR2 from the germline V gene are ENHRY and SYGVKD. Trimming cost V 0 bases and J 3 bases, with 5 bases left between them. This CDR3 has 14 residues. The CDR3 here is CAISESVANEKLFF. The CDR3 nucleotides are TGTGCCATCAGTGAGTCGGTGGCTAATGAAAAACTGTTTTTT.

The rearrangement links TRBV5-1 to TRBJ1-1; D is unclear. Looked up from germline, CDR1 is SGHRS and CDR2 is YFSETQ. CDR3 size: 13 residues. Trimming left V 4 bases short and J 7 bases short, with 14 bases between. The CDR3 DNA reads as TGCGCCAGCAGCCAAGACATTTTTGGTGAAGCTTTCTTT. This codes for CASSQDIFGEAFF.

The chain couples TRBV5-6 to TRBJ2-3; 7 bases are a match to TRBD1. V was pared by 4 bases and J by 5 bases, with 10 bases of the junction left unmatched. Germline loops: CDR1 SGHDT, CDR2 YYEEEE. The CDR3 spans 15 residues. The CDR3 region has the DNA TGTGCCAGCAGCCTGCCCGACAGGGCTCTAGATACGCAGTATTTT. Protein sequence: CASSLPDRALDTQYF. Based on the CDR3 plus reference TRBV5-6 and TRBJ2-3, the full variable domain is DAGVTQSPTHLIKTRGQQVTLRCSPKSGHDTVSWYQQALGQGPQFIFQYYEEEERQRGNFPDRFSGHQFPNYSSELNVNALLLGDSALYLCASSLPDRALDTQYFGPGTRLTVL.

The gene calls are TRBV28 and TRBJ2-7; D gene unclear. V was trimmed by 6 bases and J by 4 bases, leaving 10 bases between them. Germline V gene sequence: CDR1 MDHEN, CDR2 SYDVKM. The CDR3 is made up of 12 amino acids. The CDR3: CASRHKIYEQYF. The CDR3 nucleotides are TGTGCCAGCAGACACAAGATTTACGAGCAGTACTTC. Full variable domain (remainder filled in from reference TRBV28 and TRBJ2-7): DVKVTQSSRYLVKRTGEKVFLECVQDMDHENMFWYRQDPGLGLRLIYFSYDVKMKEKGDIPEGYSVSREKKERFSLILESASTNQTSMYLCASRHKIYEQYFGPGTRLTVT.

V is TRBV14 and J is TRBJ1-2, with 7 bases matching TRBD1. This CDR3 contains 14 residues. Germline V gives CDR1 SGHDN, CDR2 FVKESK. Unmatched junction bases numbered 6, after V lost 0 bases and J lost 8 bases. CDR3 sequence reads: CASSQEKGASGYTF. The CDR3 bases are TGTGCCAGCAGCCAAGAAAAGGGGGCGAGCGGCTACACCTTC.

V is TRBV5-1 and J is TRBJ2-7; tentatively, D is TRBD1 or TRBD2 (7 bases each). The CDR3 runs to 14 residues. Germline V gene lookup returns CDR1 SGHRS and CDR2 YFSETQ. Trimming left V 3 bases short and J 7 bases short, with 17 bases between. Here the CDR3 DNA reads TGCGCCAGCAGCTCCCAGACAGGGCGGGGGGAGCAGTACTTC. Protein sequence: CASSSQTGRGEQYF.

The chain recombines TRBV11-2 with TRBJ2-5; 9 nucleotides align to TRBD1. Germline CDR1 and CDR2: SGHAT and FQNNGV. The length of the CDR3 is 15 residues. The ends lost 5 bases at V and 3 bases at J; junction bases unmatched: 7. For the CDR3, the DNA is TGTGCCAGCAGCCTAGGGACAGGGCCAAAAGAGACCCAGTACTTC. Translated: CASSLGTGPKETQYF.

The genes are TRBV27 and TRBJ1-2; 8 bases align to TRBD1. Germline lookup yields CDR1 MNHEY and CDR2 SMNVEV (reference sequence). Unmatched junction bases numbered 12, after V lost 2 bases and J lost 4 bases. The CDR3 consists of 17 residues. CDR3 in amino acids: CASSLSPTQGASYGYTF. The CDR3 nucleotides are TGTGCCAGCAGTTTAAGCCCCACCCAGGGGGCAAGCTATGGCTACACCTTC.

The J gene is TRBJ2-1, the V gene TRBV25-1; tentatively, D is TRBD2 (5 bases). The V gene lost 3 bases and the J gene lost 0 bases, with 12 bases spanning the gap. The CDR3 has 16 amino acids. Germline CDR1 MGHDK, CDR2 SYGVNS. The CDR3 loop is CASSDPPGSSYNEQFF. In nucleotides, the CDR3 is TGTGCCAGCAGTGATCCGCCGGGGAGCTCCTACAATGAGCAGTTCTTC.